The entry that follows covers one T cell receptor (beta chain) sequence. It lacks a known antigen. Base qualities are not at hand, and no much larger clone is one base apart. TCRbeta CDR3 regions were amplified from genomic DNA using the immunoSEQ Assay, a bias-controlled multiplex PCR. The authors' analysis ran thus. The number of nucleated cells in each sample was estimated by amplification of reference gene primers within the assay. Sequence reads were collapsed and filtered to measure the absolute abundance of every unique TCRbeta CDR3 rearrangement. For each sample, productive Simpson clonality was calculated as the square root of Simpson's diversity index across productive rearrangements. TCRdb re-hosts the immuneACCESS table, in-frame sequences only. Its copies lack some clones; in the studies checked, an unresolved V gene accounts for under half of them, and the cause for the rest is not known. Clonal size and the V and J genes are those of that table, whereas D and trimming came from the DNA. The sample data list 190,000 or so clones, and roughly nine tenths of these were observed just once. The ten most abundant clones make up approximately 7.6% of the sample.

The sample belongs to a study of blood T cell repertoires in COVID-19 (dated by TCRdb to 2020 to 2021). With respect to the entire study: The collaborator samples originated in the United States, Italy and Spain and spanned the acute and convalescent phases of COVID-19. The prospective study material was composed of cDNA or gDNA derived from T cells, B-cell-depleted T cells, or PBMCs. Subjects who had been exposed to COVID-19, were actively infected with it, or had recovered from it provided the deeply sampled blood TCRbeta repertoires that made up the dataset. The repertoires were released in a freely available public database intended as a resource for research on the immune response to SARS-CoV-2. Samples were obtained from the ongoing ImmuneRACE study (first 160 participants) and from roughly 1,300 subjects provided by 6 global collaborators. A de-identified subject ID, COVID-19 status, age in years and sex were almost always included in the sample metadata. HLA class I and class II types, where available, came from metadata supplied by the sample provider rather than from assay-based typing.

The paper as a whole reports these results and caveats: The amount of clinical and demographic metadata varied by source and participant and was provided uncurated.

Participants in the prospective study were enrolled through a virtual design, were aged roughly 18 to 100 years, and lived in approximately 25 United States geographic areas. In the prospective study, participants were assigned to cohorts based on the clinical history participants reported in a screening survey and a study questionnaire. ImmuneRACE Cohort 3 recovered participants were defined by two consecutive negative NP/OP PCR tests, healthcare professional clearance, or symptom resolution. In the prospective study, whole blood, serum and a nasopharyngeal or oropharyngeal swab were collected from each participant by mobile phlebotomists. Prospective study participants could optionally give additional blood draws and questionnaires over an approximately two-month period. Before DNA extraction, prospective study blood samples were shipped either frozen or at room temperature. This clonotype was sampled from a woman under 30 who had recovered from COVID-19. Sequencing input: PBMCs or T cells enriched from blood (not recorded which).

The CDR3 protein is CASSTPRRHTEAFF. The DNA reads TGTGCCAGCAGTACCCCAAGGAGGCACACTGAAGCTTTCTTT. This receptor chain uses TRBV6-5 and TRBJ1-1; no D gene is confidently identified. A distance of 13 bases separates the germline ends of V and J, which lose 5 bases and 3 bases respectively. The CDR3 measures 14 amino acids from cysteine to phenylalanine. Only the CDR3 region is kept as DNA, spanning 42 bases read in frame from base 1. Per the germline V gene, MNHEY is the CDR1 and SVGAGI is the CDR2.